In its sample, the clone carrying this T cell receptor (beta chain) was seen a few times. The data were taken from a study of HIV-infected patients and healthy controls. Per the germline V gene, CDR1 is SQVTM and CDR2 is ANQGSEA. Trimming removed 6 bases at V and 5 bases at J, with 11 bases between. The CDR3 runs 11 residues. A single record per CDR3 protein comes from TCRdb applying MiXCR to the 5' RACE reads. The table records around 67,000 distinct CDR3 sequences, roughly a sixth of them present only once. This chain links TRBV29-1 with TRBJ2-7; TRBD1 might be the D (6 bases). The sequenced material came from CD4+ T cells from blood. This TCR derives from a human donor in good health. The CDR3 reads CSVRGLDEQYF. As DNA, the CDR3 is TGCAGCGTGAGGGGGTTAGACGAGCAGTACTTC.